This TCR beta chain was captured by sequencing in a study of blood T cell repertoires in COVID-19. At the level of the study: Samples representing acute and convalescent COVID-19 were sourced from the United States, Italy and Spain. The analysed material was cDNA or gDNA that came from T cells, B-cell-depleted T cells, or PBMCs.

J lost 2 bases, V lost 1 base, and 3 bases had no gene match. Looked up from germline, CDR1 is LNHNV and CDR2 is YYDKDF (reference sequence). The CDR3 has 15 residues. Sequenced by immunoSEQ multiplex PCR; TCRdb stores in-frame clones only, minus some. The data show some 490,000 clones, about nine tenths seen once. Cohort allocation depended upon clinical history that participants reported. Recovered Cohort 3 donors showed two negative PCRs, clearance, or symptom resolution. The V gene is TRBV15, the J gene TRBJ1-2; 8 bases are shared with TRBD1. This receptor was taken from a woman aged 60 to 75 who had recovered from COVID-19. Source material: PBMCs or T cells enriched from blood (not recorded which). The CDR3 protein is CATSRVGQGNYGYTF. The DNA of the CDR3 is TGTGCCACCAGCAGAGTCGGACAGGGAAACTATGGCTACACCTTC.